The clone carrying this T cell receptor (beta chain) was detected ten times or more. What it binds is unknown. TCRdb recomputed calls from the reads with MiXCR, one row per CDR3 protein. There are approximately 700,000 distinct CDR3 sequences in the sample; under 40% occur only once, and 2.5% to 3.5% lies in the top ten. Trimming stripped 8 bases from V and 0 bases from J, with 16 bases between. CDR3 length: 15 amino acids. Per germline, CDR1 SEHNR and CDR2 FQNEAQ (reference sequence). These data are taken from a study of T cell repertoires in cytomegalovirus infection. Study results and caveats: The cumulative frequency of public TCR beta families identified carriers of CMV plus the relevant HLA. HLA-C-restricted CMV clonotypes gave the most frequent clonotype in two of eight donors.

This chain uses TRBV7-9 with TRBJ1-1; TRBD1 might be the D (6 bases). The clonotype comes from a human donor in good health (CMV status not recorded). Some clones in this sample may be carry-over from other donors' samples. Sequencing was carried out using PBMCs. The chain's CDR3 is CASLPLGGLNTEAFF. The CDR3 nucleotides read TGTGCCAGCTTGCCTTTGGGGGGCCTGAACACTGAAGCTTTCTTT.